The 15 T cell receptor beta chains below come from one sample, sequenced in a study of molecular identifiers for immune sequencing clone quantification. MiXCR was run by TCRdb on the PCR reads, yielding one entry per CDR3 protein. The profile shows hundreds of thousands of distinct CDR3 sequences, about 20% of them singletons. Specimen: naive CD8+ T cells from blood, with Jurkat cell RNA spiked in. Subset given: FACS-sorted CD8+CD4-CCR7+CD45RA+ naive T cells. Receptors were obtained from a human donor in good health. Some libraries in this study had Jurkat cell RNA spiked in.

This clonotype was recorded at least ten times. This chain joins TRBV20-1 and TRBJ1-2; D gene ambiguous. V was trimmed by 6 bases and J by 4 bases, leaving 9 bases between them. This CDR3 is built from 11 residues. Germline V gene sequence: CDR1 DFQATT, CDR2 SNEGSKA (reference sequence). CDR3 sequence reads: CSATDTYGYTF. DNA of the CDR3: TGCAGTGCAACAGATACCTATGGCTACACCTTC.

This clonotype came up many times. The rearrangement joins TRBV2 to TRBJ1-6; 9 bases fit TRBD1. J gave up 7 bases and V 7 bases, and 2 bases lay outside the gene matches. In germline, CDR1 is SNHLY, CDR2 FYNNEI. CDR3 length: 13 residues. The CDR3 nucleotides are TGTGCCAGCACAGGACAGGGGAATTCACCCCTCCACTTT. Protein sequence: CASTGQGNSPLHF.

The sample holds a few counts of this clonotype. The rearrangement uses TRBV3-1 and TRBJ1-4; D might be TRBD1 (5 bases). Per the germline V gene, CDR1 is LGHDT and CDR2 is YNNKEL (reference sequence). This CDR3 comprises 17 residues. The ends were cut back, 4 bases at V and 1 base at J, with 16 bases in the middle. The CDR3 loop reads CASSPGPAQLTNEKLFF. CDR3 sequence (DNA): TGTGCCAGCAGCCCAGGGCCCGCCCAACTAACTAATGAAAAACTGTTTTTT.

This clonotype showed up many times. The rearrangement links TRBV2 to TRBJ1-1; 9 bases line up with TRBD1. V dropped 6 bases and J dropped 6; count of bases not matched to a gene: 5. The CDR3 has 13 residues. Germline V gives CDR1 SNHLY, CDR2 FYNNEI. CDR3 in amino acids: CASSADRGAEAFF. The CDR3 DNA follows: TGTGCCAGCAGCGCCGACAGGGGGGCTGAAGCTTTCTTT.

This clonotype was counted at least ten times. V and J are TRBV7-9 and TRBJ1-5; tentatively, D is TRBD1 (6 bases). The CDR3 length is 15 residues. Germline CDR1 and CDR2: SEHNR and FQNEAQ (reference sequence). V lost 3 bases to trimming and J lost 3 bases, with 12 bases between them. CDR3 amino acids: CASSFYTGINQPQHF. DNA of the CDR3: TGTGCCAGCAGCTTCTATACAGGGATCAATCAGCCCCAGCATTTT.

As for this clonotype: A single base separates this from a much larger clone, so it may be a read error. The CDR3 is CASSIAGGANQPQHF. The CDR3 DNA sequence: TGTGCCAGTAGTATTGCAGGGGGCGCGAATCAGCCCCAGCATTTT. The genes are TRBV19 and TRBJ1-5; 8 positions match TRBD1. Germline loops: CDR1 LNHDA, CDR2 SQIVND (reference sequence). This CDR3 comprises 15 residues. The ends lost 3 bases at V and 4 bases at J; junction bases unmatched: 5.

On this clonotype itself: A much more abundant neighbour one base away suggests this may be a read error. The chain carries TRBV13 and TRBJ2-4; D gene uncertain. The germline CDR1 and CDR2 sequences are PRHDT and FYEKMQ (reference sequence). The CDR3 loop spans 14 amino acids. Trimming cost V 5 bases and J 5 bases, with 13 bases left between them. The CDR3 here is CASSPPLAENIQYF. CDR3 DNA sequence: TGTGCCAGCAGCCCCCCTCTGGCAGAAAACATTCAGTACTTC.

This clonotype was found many times. This chain links TRBV7-8 with TRBJ1-6; D not certain. Between the trimmed V and J ends, which lost 5 bases and 6 bases, there was a span of 14 bases. This CDR3 is built from 15 residues. Germline assignment: CDR1 SGHVS and CDR2 FQNEAQ. CDR3 amino acids: CASSPIWGINSPLHF. The CDR3 nucleotides read TGTGCCAGCAGCCCAATTTGGGGTATTAATTCACCCCTCCACTTT.

There are many counts of this clonotype. This chain uses TRBV20-1 with TRBJ2-7; 9 bases align to TRBD1. The CDR3 covers 11 residues. The J segment lost 9 bases and the V segment lost 1 base, leaving 1 base of the junction unmatched. From germline, CDR1 is DFQATT and CDR2 SNEGSKA (reference sequence). DNA of the CDR3: TGCAGTGCTAGAGCGGGACAGGGGCAGTACTTC. It yields the protein CSARAGQGQYF.

To note about this clonotype: One junction end does not reproduce the germline sequence, and a read error may be involved. The chain is built from TRBV30 and TRBJ2-1; D gene uncertain. The CDR3 is made up of 11 amino acids. Germline values: CDR1 GTSNPN, CDR2 SVGIG (reference sequence). CDR3 in amino acids: CAWYDGNEQLF. The CDR3 DNA reads as TGTGCCTGGTATGACGGTAATGAGCAGCTCTTC.

Comment on this clonotype: This may be a read error, as it is one base from a much larger clone. The chain links TRBV7-9 to TRBJ1-4; D uncertain. CDR3 length: 15 amino acids. CDR1 and CDR2 (germline): SEHNR, FQNEAQ (reference sequence). In DNA form, the CDR3 reads TGTGCCAGCGGCTTCTACGGCGCTACGGGAGAAAAACTGTTTTTT. Protein: CASGFYGATGEKLFF. Full variable domain (outside the CDR3, taken from reference TRBV7-9 and TRBJ1-4): DTGVSQNPRHKITKRGQNVTFRCDPISEHNRLYWYRQTLGQGPEFLTYFQNEAQLEKSRLLSDRFSAERPKGSFSTLEIQRTEQGDSAMYLCASGFYGATGEKLFFGSGTQLSVL.

V usage is TRBV12-2 and J usage is TRBJ2-5; whether TRBD2, the table's D call, matches the DNA was not checked. TRBV12-2 is labeled a pseudogene. The CDR3 is 15 amino acids. The CDR3 region is CASRLGLAQEETQYF. In nucleotides, the CDR3 is TGTGCAAGTCGCTTAGGCCTAGCACAAGAAGAGACCCAGTACTTC.

This clonotype was recorded at least ten times. V usage is TRBV3-1 and J usage is TRBJ2-4, with D perhaps given as TRBD1 or TRBD2 (6 bases each). The CDR3 is 14 amino acids. CDR1 and CDR2 (germline): LGHDT, YNNKEL (reference sequence). V was pared by 1 base and J by 5 bases, with 9 bases between. The DNA for the CDR3 is TGTGCCAGCAGCCAAGTTGGGGGGCAAAACATTCAGTACTTC. It yields the protein CASSQVGGQNIQYF.

This clonotype was recorded at least ten times. The V call is TRBV7-2, the J call TRBJ1-4, with a weak D call TRBD1 (5 bases). The CDR3 sequence is 16 residues long. Germline CDR1 and CDR2: SGHTA and FQGNSA. The V gene lost 3 bases and the J gene lost 0 bases, with 11 bases spanning the gap. CDR3 nucleotide sequence: TGTGCCAGCAGCTTCGCTGGGGCTGCAACTAATGAAAAACTGTTTTTT. This codes for CASSFAGAATNEKLFF.

This clonotype has ten or more counts. This rearrangement joins TRBV7-3 to TRBJ2-7; 8 nucleotides agree with TRBD1. Germline trimming cut 4 bases from V and 2 bases from J; bases unmatched to any gene: 7. The germline CDR1 and CDR2 sequences are SGHTA and FQGTGA. This CDR3 spans 15 amino acids. The CDR3, as DNA: TGTGCCAGCAGCTCGGCGACAGGGGAGGCCTACGAGCAGTACTTC. Translated: CASSSATGEAYEQYF.